This T cell receptor beta chain was observed in a study of control samples from healthy donors and cancer patients. CDR3 length: 16 residues. Method: immunoSEQ multiplex PCR; TCRdb's copy keeps in-frame clones and lacks some. The repertoire holds about 190,000 clones, around 93% seen once, with approximately 1.8% in the top ten. The sequence was collected from a man aged 30 to 45 in good health. The chain combines TRBV12-2 with TRBJ2-3. TRBV12-2 is a pseudogene segment. The sample taken for sequencing was blood. The CDR3 spells CASRFSWDGSTDTQYF. CDR3 coding DNA: TGTGCAAGTCGCTTTTCCTGGGACGGAAGCACAGATACGCAGTATTTT.